This TCR beta chain was observed in a study of blood T cells in healthy people across ages. Regarding the study as a whole: PBMCs that were unsorted prevented a conclusive naive versus antigen-experienced comparison.

This CDR3 spans 14 amino acids. From germline, CDR1 is MNHNS and CDR2 SASEGT. Isolated per sample were at least 6.5 million PBMCs. As concerns this clonotype: Its antigen is currently unknown. Relative to the germline gene, one junction end is altered; a read error may explain this.

With a J-beta primer mix and a sample-barcoded 5' primer, a second PCR ran about 7 to 12 cycles. MiXCR was run by TCRdb on the 5' RACE reads, yielding one entry per CDR3 protein. The sample shows roughly 2 million distinct CDR3 sequences, just under 50% of them seen only once. The sequence was collected from a woman aged 40 to 50 in good health. Input material: blood. The J gene is TRBJ2-3, the V gene TRBV6-1; maybe TRBD1 (6 bases). CDR3 nucleotides: TGTGCCAGCAGTGAAGAGGACAGCAAAGATACGCAGTATTTT. This encodes CASSEEDSKDTQYF.